This T cell receptor beta chain was observed in a study of cytomegalovirus exposure and HLA in healthy donors. Primers for the PCR totalled 60 Vbeta and 13 Jbeta. Some clones are missing from TCRdb's copy, which holds only in-frame ones; the method was immunoSEQ multiplex PCR. Among about 150,000 clones listed, about 84% were seen once. This CDR3 is built from 12 residues. CDR1 and CDR2 from the germline V gene are GTSNPN and SVGIG (reference sequence). V lost 1 base and J lost 2, with 5 bases in between. The chain employs TRBV30 and TRBJ1-1; D not resolved. Sequencing used PBMCs. This TCR derives from a woman aged 40-49 years in good health and CMV-seropositive. Here the CDR3 DNA reads TGTGCCTGGAGTGCTCTAAACACTGAAGCTTTCTTT. It translates to CAWSALNTEAFF.